The 4 T cell receptor beta chains reported below all come from one sample, sequenced in a study of OX40 agonist ivuxolimab in advanced cancers. Assay used: immunoSEQ multiplex PCR; TCRdb lists only in-frame clones, some missing. The table has roughly 66,000 clones, about 90% seen once. The sample in question was CD4+ or CD8+ T cells sorted from blood, obtained in a trial of the OX40 agonist ivuxolimab. The source is an adult with an advanced solid tumor such as melanoma, head and neck, liver or kidney cancer.

This chain joins TRBV29-1 and TRBJ1-1; 7 bases map to TRBD1. Looked up from germline, CDR1 is SQVTM and CDR2 is ANQGSEA. Trimming removed 6 bases from V and 0 bases from J; junction bases left unmatched: 4. This CDR3 is 13 amino acids long. The CDR3 spells CSVAGTVNTEAFF. DNA of the CDR3: TGCAGCGTCGCCGGGACAGTGAACACTGAAGCTTTCTTT.

The chain has TRBV4-1 and TRBJ2-5; 7 bases agree with TRBD1. Germline CDR1 and CDR2: MGHRA and YSYEKL. The junction had 4 bases not matched to a gene; V was cut back by 2 bases and J by 1 base. The CDR3 sequence is 15 residues long. Here the CDR3 DNA reads TGCGCCAGCAGCCAATCGGGACAGCCCCAAGAGACCCAGTACTTC. Amino acids: CASSQSGQPQETQYF.

The sample holds one count of this clone. The chain joins TRBV6-1 to TRBJ2-5; 11 nucleotides match TRBD2. Germline V gives CDR1 MNHNS, CDR2 SASEGT. The ends lost 4 bases at V and 3 bases at J; junction bases unmatched: 7. This CDR3 has 16 amino acids. The CDR3 nucleotides are TGTGCCAGCAGTGTTGTAGCGGGGGGGCCAGAAGAGACCCAGTACTTC. As protein: CASSVVAGGPEETQYF.

This chain uses TRBV11-3 with TRBJ2-1, with D perhaps TRBD2 (6 bases). Germline values: CDR1 SGHNT, CDR2 YENEEA. This CDR3 comprises 14 residues. V shed 1 base and J shed 10 bases, with 14 bases lying between them. For the CDR3, the DNA is TGTGCCAGCAGCTTAGGCAGAGCGGGTCGGGAGCAGTTCTTC. Translating gives CASSLGRAGREQFF.